Shown below are 10 T cell receptor beta chains from a single sample sequenced in a study of blood T cell repertoires in COVID-19. Method: immunoSEQ multiplex PCR; TCRdb's copy keeps in-frame clones and lacks some. The table includes hundreds of thousands of clones, approximately 78% detected once. The sample was peripheral blood. The receptors were sampled from a woman aged 60 to 75 with active or convalescent COVID-19.

V is TRBV10-1 and J is TRBJ2-5; 9 bases agree with TRBD2. This CDR3 has 17 residues. The junction had 12 bases not matched to a gene; V was cut back by 2 bases and J by 5 bases. Germline values: CDR1 WNHNN, CDR2 SYGVQD (reference sequence). The CDR3, as DNA: TGCGCCAGCAGTGAGAATCCAAGCGGGGGGCCTGGCGAGACCCAGTACTTC. Its translation is CASSENPSGGPGETQYF.

The chain combines TRBV24-1 with TRBJ1-3; D remains ambiguous. Trimming left V 5 bases short and J 0 bases short, with 7 bases between. The CDR3 runs to 14 residues. Germline lookup yields CDR1 KGHDR and CDR2 SFDVKD. CDR3 residues: CATSGPVSGNTIYF. CDR3 bases: TGTGCCACCAGTGGCCCAGTCTCTGGAAACACCATATATTTT.

J is TRBJ1-2 and V is TRBV7-9; 8 bases line up with TRBD1. The germline CDR1 and CDR2 sequences are SEHNR and FQNEAQ (reference sequence). After removal of 6 bases from V and 6 bases from J, the junction contained 6 bases not matched to a gene. The CDR3 sequence is 13 residues long. The CDR3 sequence is CASRPDRGHGYTF. CDR3 DNA sequence: TGTGCCAGCAGGCCTGACAGGGGCCATGGCTACACCTTC.

The chain carries TRBV7-6 and TRBJ1-1, with D tentatively TRBD1 (5 bases). This CDR3 region has 13 residues. Germline loops: CDR1 SGHVS, CDR2 FNYEAQ. V dropped 3 bases and J dropped 4 bases, with 9 bases sitting between them. The CDR3: CASSLGGVTEAFF. Here the CDR3 DNA reads TGTGCCAGCAGCTTGGGGGGGGTCACTGAAGCTTTCTTT.

This chain links TRBV13 with TRBJ2-7; maybe TRBD2 (5 bases). The V and J ends lost 4 bases and 3 bases respectively, with 16 bases between them. The CDR3 spans 15 residues. Germline-derived CDR1 and CDR2 are PRHDT and FYEKMQ (reference sequence). The CDR3: CASSSPGGGYYEQYF. CDR3 bases: TGTGCCAGCAGCTCCCCTGGAGGCGGATACTACGAGCAGTACTTC.

The chain links TRBV5-1 to TRBJ2-1; TRBD2 matches 14 bases. The germline V gene has CDR1 SGHRS and CDR2 YFSETQ. The CDR3 has 17 amino acids. The trim removed 1 base at V and 9 bases at J, leaving 9 bases unmatched. For the CDR3, the DNA is TGCGCCAGCAGCTTGAACGGACTAGCGGGGGGAGCGGGTGAGCAGTTCTTC. It translates to CASSLNGLAGGAGEQFF.

The rearrangement uses TRBV3-1 (or the pseudogene TRBV3-2) and TRBJ1-4; 7 bases match TRBD1. CDR3 length: 14 amino acids. The V segment lost 6 bases and the J segment 8 bases; nucleotides outside the gene matches: 9. Germline V gene data show CDR1 as LGHDT and CDR2 as YNNKEL (reference sequence). The CDR3 spells CASSPRGSYEKLFF. The CDR3, as DNA: TGTGCCAGCAGTCCCAGGGGGTCGTACGAAAAACTGTTTTTT.

This clone was observed once. The chain uses TRBV27 and TRBJ2-2; a weak D match, TRBD1 (5 bases). CDR1 and CDR2 (germline): MNHEY, SMNVEV (reference sequence). V lost 2 bases, J lost 5 bases, and 9 bases lay in between. The CDR3 runs to 14 residues. The CDR3 DNA sequence: TGTGCCAGCAGTTTAATGGCAGGGACCGGGGAGCTGTTTTTT. Its protein is CASSLMAGTGELFF.

The rearrangement uses TRBV6-5 and TRBJ2-5, with 7 bases lining up with TRBD1. Germline assignment: CDR1 MNHEY and CDR2 SVGAGI. The V segment lost 6 bases and the J segment 5 bases; nucleotides outside the gene matches: 6. The CDR3 consists of 13 residues. The CDR3 nucleotides are TGTGCCAGCAGACAGGGGATGCGCGAGACCCAGTACTTC. It codes for CASRQGMRETQYF.

The chain uses TRBV7-9 and TRBJ2-2; weak D call: TRBD1 (6 bases). The CDR3 extends over 15 amino acids. V lost 4 bases and J lost 3, with 12 bases in between. Germline CDR1 SEHNR, CDR2 FQNEAQ (reference sequence). This chain's CDR3 is CASSSQRGYTGELFF. DNA for the CDR3: TGTGCCAGCAGCTCGCAGAGGGGGTACACCGGGGAGCTGTTTTTT. Drawing the rest from reference TRBV7-9 and TRBJ2-2, the complete variable domain is DTGVSQNPRHKITKRGQNVTFRCDPISEHNRLYWYRQTLGQGPEFLTYFQNEAQLEKSRLLSDRFSAERPKGSFSTLEIQRTEQGDSAMYLCASSSQRGYTGELFFGEGSRLTVL.